A selection of T cell receptor beta chains follows, all from one sample in a study of blood T cells in healthy people across ages. MiXCR, applied by TCRdb to the 5' RACE reads, yields one record per CDR3 protein. In the table there are over 1,200,000 distinct CDR3 sequences, almost 60% of which are singletons. The specimen was blood. The receptors derive from a man between 18 and 35 years old in good health. Each CDR3 is given without its conserved first and last residue.

V gene: TRBV4-1
J gene: TRBJ2-4
CDR3 protein: ASSQRDRDLAKNIQY

V gene: TRBV7-2
J gene: TRBJ2-3
CDR3 protein: ASSVEFTDTQY

V gene: TRBV7-2
J gene: TRBJ2-1
CDR3 protein: ASSFLQGYEQF

V gene: TRBV10-3
J gene: TRBJ2-3
CDR3 protein: AISESWPDTQY

V gene: TRBV7-9
J gene: TRBJ2-1
CDR3 protein: ASSPTSNEQF

V gene: TRBV6-2/TRBV6-3
J gene: TRBJ1-1
CDR3 protein: ASSYRAEEAF

V gene: TRBV4-1
J gene: TRBJ2-3
CDR3 protein: ASSQQGISGDTQY

V gene: TRBV29-1
J gene: TRBJ2-3
CDR3 protein: SVDLTGTDTQY

V gene: TRBV5-1
J gene: TRBJ1-1
CDR3 protein: ASSLQGSEAF

V gene: TRBV20-1
J gene: .
CDR3 protein: SARAGGPVDEQY

V gene: TRBV21-1
J gene: TRBJ2-7
CDR3 protein: ASSKNRDRGAYEQY

V gene: TRBV6-2/TRBV6-3
J gene: TRBJ2-1
CDR3 protein: ASRQTGTANEQF

V gene: TRBV4-1
J gene: TRBJ2-1
CDR3 protein: ASSQSGDSYNEQF

V gene: TRBV12-3/TRBV12-4
J gene: TRBJ2-6
CDR3 protein: ASRSWGEVLT

V gene: TRBV7-2
J gene: TRBJ2-7
CDR3 protein: ASSIRTAEQY

V gene: TRBV7-9
J gene: TRBJ2-5
CDR3 protein: ASSKRGNRYQETQY

V gene: TRBV7-9
J gene: .
CDR3 protein: ASSGSGTGAYEQY

V gene: TRBV5-1
J gene: TRBJ2-3
CDR3 protein: ASSFPNSEGLSDTRY

V gene: TRBV20-1
J gene: TRBJ2-3
CDR3 protein: SARVSGASTDTQY

V gene: TRBV20-1
J gene: .
CDR3 protein: SASFIRTSTYEQY

V gene: TRBV21-1
J gene: .
CDR3 protein: ASSNDLDRRLSYEQY

V gene: TRBV10-3
J gene: TRBJ2-7
CDR3 protein: ASRDRYYEQY

V gene: TRBV4-3
J gene: TRBJ2-7
CDR3 protein: ASSHQLFYEQY

V gene: TRBV20-1
J gene: TRBJ2-7
CDR3 protein: SAIPRGYYEQY

V gene: TRBV12-3/TRBV12-4
J gene: TRBJ2-3
CDR3 protein: TSGWVERDTQY

V gene: TRBV29-1
J gene: TRBJ2-3
CDR3 protein: SVEGGRTSTDTQY

V gene: TRBV3-1
J gene: TRBJ1-1
CDR3 protein: AADMDTEAF

V gene: TRBV15
J gene: TRBJ2-7
CDR3 protein: ATSSSIAGDLSYEQY

V gene: TRBV4-2
J gene: TRBJ2-2
CDR3 protein: ASSHEVEGAGELF

V gene: TRBV4-1
J gene: .
CDR3 protein: ASSPTDTYNEQY

V gene: TRBV7-9
J gene: TRBJ2-4
CDR3 protein: ASSSPGQEGSGVQY

V gene: TRBV12-3/TRBV12-4
J gene: TRBJ2-3
CDR3 protein: ASSPTLGERGGLDTQY

V gene: TRBV20-1
J gene: TRBJ1-1
CDR3 protein: SARALRDTEAF

V gene: TRBV5-1
J gene: TRBJ2-3
CDR3 protein: ASSFIGSTDTQY

V gene: TRBV6-5
J gene: TRBJ1-4
CDR3 protein: ASSHVAASEKLF

V gene: TRBV27
J gene: TRBJ1-2
CDR3 protein: ASRLTGGGSGYT

V gene: TRBV7-6
J gene: .
CDR3 protein: ASSHGTSLSRETQY

V gene: TRBV29-1
J gene: TRBJ1-1
CDR3 protein: SVQQATEAF

V gene: TRBV4-1
J gene: TRBJ2-7
CDR3 protein: ASSPTGPPSYEQY